A single sample gave rise to the 2 T cell receptor beta chains below, sequenced in a study of blood T cell repertoires in COVID-19. The assay was immunoSEQ multiplex PCR, and TCRdb's table has in-frame clones only and misses some. The profile shows approximately 150,000 clones, about 86% of them singletons. The sequencing input was peripheral blood. The source of these receptors is a woman in her forties or fifties with active or convalescent COVID-19.

The genes are TRBV30 and TRBJ1-2; 8 bases fit TRBD1. J gave up 5 bases and V 2 bases, and 13 bases lay outside the gene matches. The germline CDR1 and CDR2 sequences are GTSNPN and SVGIG (reference sequence). The CDR3 loop spans 16 amino acids. CDR3 region: CAWSPNSGGAGYGYTF. In DNA form, the CDR3 reads TGTGCCTGGAGTCCGAACTCAGGGGGCGCGGGTTATGGCTACACCTTC.

J is TRBJ1-5 and V is TRBV4-3, with TRBD1 matching over 7 bases. V trimming: 4 bases; J trimming: 6 bases; junction bases outside the gene matches: 9. The germline V gene encodes CDR1 LGHNA and CDR2 YSLEER. The CDR3 is 15 residues long. The CDR3 spells CASSPRAGGSQPQHF. The CDR3 DNA is TGCGCCAGCAGCCCAAGGGCAGGGGGAAGTCAGCCCCAGCATTTT.